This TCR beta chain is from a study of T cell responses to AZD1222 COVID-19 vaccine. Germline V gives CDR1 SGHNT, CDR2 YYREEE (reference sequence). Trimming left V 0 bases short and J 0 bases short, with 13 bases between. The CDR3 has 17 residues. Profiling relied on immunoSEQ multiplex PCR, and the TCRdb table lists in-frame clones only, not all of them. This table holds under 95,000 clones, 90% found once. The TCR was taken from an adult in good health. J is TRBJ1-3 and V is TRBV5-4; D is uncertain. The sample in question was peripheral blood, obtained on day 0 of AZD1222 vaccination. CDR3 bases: TGTGCCAGCAGCTTGGTTGGTCAGCTGAGCTCTGGAAACACCATATATTTT. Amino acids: CASSLVGQLSSGNTIYF.